These T cell receptor beta chains were read from a single sample in a study of cytomegalovirus exposure and HLA in healthy donors. Data came from immunoSEQ multiplex PCR; TCRdb stores just in-frame clones and leaves some out. Found here are about 180,000 clones, roughly 84% of them singletons; the top ten hold about 1.3%. The source material was PBMCs. These receptors were taken from a girl aged 2 to 10 in good health and CMV-seropositive. Each CDR3 is given with its conserved first and last residue. Each record gives: CDR3 protein, CDR3 DNA, V gene, J gene, D gene, clone size. The D gene is left open where the match is weak. The size entry is marked missing in some rows and otherwise reads once, few, many or a size class.

cdr3_aa: CASSLGSGGTIYEQYF; cdr3_nt: TGTGCCAGCAGCTTAGGGTCGGGAGGGACGATCTACGAGCAGTACTTC; v_call: TRBV5-6; j_call: TRBJ2-7; d_call: TRBD2; clone_size: -
cdr3_aa: CASSTRTGPRGYTF; cdr3_nt: TGTGCCAGCAGCACCCGGACAGGGCCTAGAGGCTACACCTTC; v_call: TRBV13; j_call: TRBJ1-2; d_call: TRBD1; clone_size: few
cdr3_aa: CAWTPTSGRRSYNEQFF; cdr3_nt: TGTGCCTGGACCCCGACTAGCGGGAGAAGGTCCTACAATGAGCAGTTCTTC; v_call: TRBV30; j_call: TRBJ2-1; d_call: TRBD2; clone_size: -
cdr3_aa: CASSILQNSNQPQHF; cdr3_nt: TGTGCCAGTAGTATACTTCAGAATAGCAATCAGCCCCAGCATTTT; v_call: TRBV19; j_call: TRBJ1-5; d_call: -; clone_size: -
cdr3_aa: CASSVTGGSYNEQFF; cdr3_nt: TGTGCCAGCAGTGTAACAGGGGGCTCCTACAATGAGCAGTTCTTC; v_call: TRBV2; j_call: TRBJ2-1; d_call: TRBD1; clone_size: few
cdr3_aa: CATSKRSSDTQYF; cdr3_nt: TGTGCCACTAGTAAAAGGTCGAGTGATACGCAGTATTTT; v_call: TRBV6-5; j_call: TRBJ2-3; d_call: -; clone_size: -
cdr3_aa: CASSQEGTGGFPYEQYF; cdr3_nt: TGTGCCAGCAGCCAAGAGGGGACAGGGGGCTTCCCTTACGAGCAGTACTTC; v_call: TRBV4-2; j_call: TRBJ2-7; d_call: TRBD1; clone_size: few
cdr3_aa: CASRSQLSRSEQFF; cdr3_nt: TGTGCCAGCAGATCCCAACTAAGCCGCAGTGAGCAGTTCTTC; v_call: TRBV28; j_call: TRBJ2-1; d_call: -; clone_size: -
cdr3_aa: CATSRESANYGYTF; cdr3_nt: TGTGCCACCAGCAGAGAGTCAGCTAACTATGGCTACACCTTC; v_call: TRBV15; j_call: TRBJ1-2; d_call: -; clone_size: -
cdr3_aa: CASSMRQVRQGGNYGYTF; cdr3_nt: TGTGCCAGCAGTATGCGGCAAGTCCGACAAGGGGGTAACTATGGCTACACCTTC; v_call: TRBV27; j_call: TRBJ1-2; d_call: -; clone_size: -
cdr3_aa: CSALAGDTQYF; cdr3_nt: TGCAGTGCTCTAGCGGGGGACACGCAGTATTTT; v_call: TRBV20-1; j_call: TRBJ2-3; d_call: TRBD2; clone_size: -
cdr3_aa: CASSEGGTVNYGYTF; cdr3_nt: TGTGCCAGCAGCGAGGGCGGGACGGTGAACTATGGCTACACCTTC; v_call: TRBV2; j_call: TRBJ1-2; d_call: -; clone_size: -
cdr3_aa: CASSPGGGAFF; cdr3_nt: TGTGCCAGCAGCCCGGGAGGCGGGGCTTTCTTT; v_call: TRBV2; j_call: TRBJ1-1; d_call: -; clone_size: -
cdr3_aa: CASTPGDTQYF; cdr3_nt: TGTGCCAGTACCCCCGGAGATACGCAGTATTTT; v_call: TRBV19; j_call: TRBJ2-3; d_call: -; clone_size: -
cdr3_aa: CASSVSGISHEQYF; cdr3_nt: TGTGCCAGCAGTGTATCAGGGATCTCGCACGAGCAGTACTTC; v_call: TRBV25-1; j_call: TRBJ2-7; d_call: -; clone_size: -
cdr3_aa: CASSVHDRGSYEQYF; cdr3_nt: TGCGCCAGCAGCGTACATGACAGGGGCTCCTACGAGCAGTACTTC; v_call: TRBV5-1; j_call: TRBJ2-7; d_call: TRBD1; clone_size: -
cdr3_aa: CASSPAGRNTEAFF; cdr3_nt: TGTGCCAGCTCACCAGCGGGAAGGAACACTGAAGCTTTCTTT; v_call: TRBV18; j_call: TRBJ1-1; d_call: -; clone_size: once
cdr3_aa: CASSPIGEPSGNTIYF; cdr3_nt: TGTGCCAGCTCGCCGATCGGGGAACCCAGTGGAAACACCATATATTTT; v_call: TRBV6-6; j_call: TRBJ1-3; d_call: -; clone_size: -
cdr3_aa: CASSEETDPNSPLHF; cdr3_nt: TGTGCCAGCTCAGAGGAGACAGATCCTAATTCACCCCTCCACTTT; v_call: TRBV18; j_call: TRBJ1-6; d_call: -; clone_size: once
cdr3_aa: CASSLTPIGQGNTDTQYF; cdr3_nt: TGCGCCAGCAGCTTGACGCCCATTGGACAGGGCAACACAGATACGCAGTATTTT; v_call: TRBV5-1; j_call: TRBJ2-3; d_call: TRBD1; clone_size: -
cdr3_aa: CASSAEGRGFQPQHF; cdr3_nt: TGTGCCAGCAGTGCTGAAGGCAGGGGGTTTCAGCCCCAGCATTTT; v_call: TRBV2; j_call: TRBJ1-5; d_call: TRBD1; clone_size: -
cdr3_aa: CAILLADSGTGELFF; cdr3_nt: TGTGCCATCTTGCTAGCGGACTCGGGGACCGGGGAGCTGTTTTTT; v_call: TRBV2; j_call: TRBJ2-2; d_call: TRBD2; clone_size: few
cdr3_aa: CASSSSGRETQYF; cdr3_nt: TGTGCCAGCAGCTCTAGCGGGAGAGAGACCCAGTACTTC; v_call: TRBV7-3; j_call: TRBJ2-5; d_call: TRBD2; clone_size: -
cdr3_aa: CASSLGLAAAGNSYEQYF; cdr3_nt: TGTGCCAGCAGCTTAGGCCTGGCTGCAGCGGGCAACTCCTACGAGCAGTACTTC; v_call: TRBV13; j_call: TRBJ2-7; d_call: -; clone_size: -
cdr3_aa: CASSLTIGARTGELFF; cdr3_nt: TGTGCCAGCAGCTTAACAATTGGGGCTAGGACCGGGGAGCTGTTTTTT; v_call: TRBV7-3; j_call: TRBJ2-2; d_call: -; clone_size: once
cdr3_aa: CATSRNTGLRTYEQYF; cdr3_nt: TGTGCCACCAGCAGAAACACGGGACTCCGAACCTACGAGCAGTACTTC; v_call: TRBV15; j_call: TRBJ2-7; d_call: -; clone_size: -
cdr3_aa: CASSPQGQGGYTF; cdr3_nt: TGTGCCAGCTCACCCCAGGGGCAGGGTGGCTACACCTTC; v_call: TRBV18; j_call: TRBJ1-2; d_call: -; clone_size: -
cdr3_aa: CASSTFETGELFF; cdr3_nt: TGTGCCAGCTCAACTTTCGAGACCGGGGAGCTGTTTTTT; v_call: TRBV18; j_call: TRBJ2-2; d_call: -; clone_size: -
cdr3_aa: CATRVEANSNQPQHF; cdr3_nt: TGTGCCACCAGGGTTGAAGCAAATAGCAATCAGCCCCAGCATTTT; v_call: TRBV15; j_call: TRBJ1-5; d_call: -; clone_size: -
cdr3_aa: CASSLGVPNYGYTF; cdr3_nt: TGCGCCAGCAGCTTAGGGGTCCCTAACTATGGCTACACCTTC; v_call: TRBV5-1; j_call: TRBJ1-2; d_call: -; clone_size: -
cdr3_aa: CSATTDYGYTF; cdr3_nt: TGCAGTGCTACAACTGATTATGGCTACACCTTC; v_call: TRBV20-1; j_call: TRBJ1-2; d_call: -; clone_size: -
cdr3_aa: CASSRPGGWSTDTQYF; cdr3_nt: TGTGCCAGCAGCAGACCGGGGGGATGGAGCACAGATACGCAGTATTTT; v_call: TRBV5-4; j_call: TRBJ2-3; d_call: TRBD2; clone_size: -
cdr3_aa: CASSISTSSVANYGYTF; cdr3_nt: TGTGCCAGCTCAATATCAACGTCCAGCGTAGCTAACTATGGCTACACCTTC; v_call: TRBV18; j_call: TRBJ1-2; d_call: -; clone_size: -
cdr3_aa: CASSPHGQGTQPQHF; cdr3_nt: TGTGCCAGCAGTCCCCACGGACAGGGCACGCAGCCCCAGCATTTT; v_call: TRBV27; j_call: TRBJ1-5; d_call: TRBD1; clone_size: -
cdr3_aa: CATQSLEDSEETQYF; cdr3_nt: TGTGCCACACAATCCCTAGAAGACAGTGAAGAGACCCAGTACTTC; v_call: TRBV28; j_call: TRBJ2-5; d_call: -; clone_size: once
cdr3_aa: CASLRGLAETEAFF; cdr3_nt: TGTGCCAGCCTCAGGGGCCTCGCGGAGACTGAAGCTTTCTTT; v_call: TRBV7-2; j_call: TRBJ1-1; d_call: -; clone_size: -
cdr3_aa: CASSSISTSGGYNTQYF; cdr3_nt: TGCGCCAGCAGCTCCATCTCGACTAGCGGGGGGTACAATACGCAGTATTTT; v_call: TRBV5-1; j_call: TRBJ2-3; d_call: TRBD2; clone_size: -
cdr3_aa: CAWSRSGKNIQYF; cdr3_nt: TGTGCCTGGAGTCGATCAGGAAAAAACATTCAGTACTTC; v_call: TRBV30; j_call: TRBJ2-4; d_call: -; clone_size: -
cdr3_aa: CASSIVSRSNQPQHF; cdr3_nt: TGTGCCAGTAGTATAGTGTCACGGAGCAATCAGCCCCAGCATTTT; v_call: TRBV19; j_call: TRBJ1-5; d_call: -; clone_size: -
cdr3_aa: CASSLRPTDRRETQYF; cdr3_nt: TGCGCCAGCAGCCTCCGACCTACCGACAGGAGGGAGACCCAGTACTTC; v_call: TRBV5-1; j_call: TRBJ2-5; d_call: -; clone_size: -
cdr3_aa: CAWTPEQLVIRELFF; cdr3_nt: TGTGCCTGGACCCCGGAACAGCTGGTAATCCGGGAGCTGTTTTTT; v_call: TRBV30; j_call: TRBJ2-2; d_call: -; clone_size: -
cdr3_aa: CASSVGGTINYEQYF; cdr3_nt: TGTGCCAGCAGCGTAGGTGGGACTATAAACTACGAGCAGTACTTC; v_call: TRBV9; j_call: TRBJ2-7; d_call: TRBD2; clone_size: -
cdr3_aa: CASNPGQGPNEQFF; cdr3_nt: TGTGCCAGCAATCCGGGACAGGGCCCCAATGAGCAGTTCTTC; v_call: TRBV2; j_call: TRBJ2-1; d_call: TRBD1; clone_size: once
cdr3_aa: CAWCPQATAEKLFF; cdr3_nt: TGTGCCTGGTGCCCGCAAGCCACCGCCGAAAAACTGTTTTTT; v_call: TRBV30; j_call: TRBJ1-4; d_call: -; clone_size: -
cdr3_aa: CASSSIAGLAGSSTDTQYF; cdr3_nt: TGTGCCAGCAGCTCCATTGCGGGACTAGCGGGATCTAGCACAGATACGCAGTATTTT; v_call: TRBV11-2; j_call: TRBJ2-3; d_call: TRBD2; clone_size: -
cdr3_aa: CAWSTGGRNQPQHF; cdr3_nt: TGTGCCTGGAGTACAGGGGGTCGCAATCAGCCCCAGCATTTT; v_call: TRBV30; j_call: TRBJ1-5; d_call: TRBD1; clone_size: -
cdr3_aa: CASSSAGQGEPPLHF; cdr3_nt: TGTGCCAGCAGTTCAGCGGGACAGGGGGAACCACCCCTCCACTTT; v_call: TRBV5-4; j_call: TRBJ1-6; d_call: TRBD1; clone_size: -
cdr3_aa: CASSQQSGIAGELFF; cdr3_nt: TGCGCCAGCAGTCAGCAGAGCGGGATAGCCGGGGAGCTGTTTTTT; v_call: TRBV5-1; j_call: TRBJ2-2; d_call: TRBD2; clone_size: few
cdr3_aa: CASTGWGQGGNYEQYF; cdr3_nt: TGTGCCAGCACGGGTTGGGGACAGGGGGGCAACTACGAGCAGTACTTC; v_call: TRBV27; j_call: TRBJ2-7; d_call: TRBD1; clone_size: -
cdr3_aa: CASSARGSYNEQFF; cdr3_nt: TGTGCCAGCAGTGCGAGGGGGTCCTACAATGAGCAGTTCTTC; v_call: TRBV2; j_call: TRBJ2-1; d_call: -; clone_size: once
cdr3_aa: CASSLDTANPREQFF; cdr3_nt: TGCGCCAGCAGCTTGGACACCGCCAATCCTCGTGAGCAGTTCTTC; v_call: TRBV5-1; j_call: TRBJ2-1; d_call: -; clone_size: once
cdr3_aa: CASSSGGTGGLPQPQHF; cdr3_nt: TGTGCCAGCAGCTCCGGGGGGACAGGGGGTCTTCCTCAGCCCCAGCATTTT; v_call: TRBV11-2; j_call: TRBJ1-5; d_call: TRBD1; clone_size: -
cdr3_aa: CASRDGGPHEQFF; cdr3_nt: TGTGCCAGCAGGGACGGAGGGCCGCATGAGCAGTTCTTC; v_call: TRBV2; j_call: TRBJ2-1; d_call: -; clone_size: -
cdr3_aa: CASSRGASGSLSYEQYF; cdr3_nt: TGTGCCAGCAGCCGAGGTGCAAGCGGGAGCCTGTCCTACGAGCAGTACTTC; v_call: TRBV11-3; j_call: TRBJ2-7; d_call: TRBD2; clone_size: -
cdr3_aa: CASSFGQGLARYNEQFF; cdr3_nt: TGTGCCAGCAGCTTCGGACAGGGACTAGCGAGATACAATGAGCAGTTCTTC; v_call: TRBV11-3; j_call: TRBJ2-1; d_call: TRBD2; clone_size: -
cdr3_aa: CASSKGGGLGYQPQHF; cdr3_nt: TGTGCCAGCAGCAAAGGAGGGGGCTTAGGTTATCAGCCCCAGCATTTT; v_call: TRBV21-1; j_call: TRBJ1-5; d_call: -; clone_size: -